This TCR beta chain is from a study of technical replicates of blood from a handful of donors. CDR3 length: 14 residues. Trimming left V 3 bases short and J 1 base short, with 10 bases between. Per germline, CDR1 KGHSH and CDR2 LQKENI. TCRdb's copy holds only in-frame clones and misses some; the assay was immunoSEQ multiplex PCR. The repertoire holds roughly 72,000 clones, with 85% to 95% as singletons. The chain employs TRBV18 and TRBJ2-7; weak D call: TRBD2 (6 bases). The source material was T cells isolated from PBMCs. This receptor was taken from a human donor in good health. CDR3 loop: CASSPGLVSYEQYF. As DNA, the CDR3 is TGTGCCAGCTCACCGGGACTGGTTTCCTACGAGCAGTACTTC.